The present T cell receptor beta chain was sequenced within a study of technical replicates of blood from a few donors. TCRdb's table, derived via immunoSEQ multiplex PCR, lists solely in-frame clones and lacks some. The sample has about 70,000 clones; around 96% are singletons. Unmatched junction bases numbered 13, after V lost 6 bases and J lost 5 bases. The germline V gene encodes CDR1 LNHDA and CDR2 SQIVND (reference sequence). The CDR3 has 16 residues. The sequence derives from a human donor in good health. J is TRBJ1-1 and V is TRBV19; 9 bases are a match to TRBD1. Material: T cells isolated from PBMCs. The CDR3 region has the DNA TGTGCCAGTAGGAGTGTACCGGGACAGGGTTTGACTGAAGCTTTCTTT. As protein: CASRSVPGQGLTEAFF. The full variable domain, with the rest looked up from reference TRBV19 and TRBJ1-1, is DGGITQSPKYLFRKEGQNVTLSCEQNLNHDAMYWYRQDPGQGLRLIYYSQIVNDFQKGDIAEGYSVSREKKESFPLTVTSAQKNPTAFYLCASRSVPGQGLTEAFFGQGTRLTVV.